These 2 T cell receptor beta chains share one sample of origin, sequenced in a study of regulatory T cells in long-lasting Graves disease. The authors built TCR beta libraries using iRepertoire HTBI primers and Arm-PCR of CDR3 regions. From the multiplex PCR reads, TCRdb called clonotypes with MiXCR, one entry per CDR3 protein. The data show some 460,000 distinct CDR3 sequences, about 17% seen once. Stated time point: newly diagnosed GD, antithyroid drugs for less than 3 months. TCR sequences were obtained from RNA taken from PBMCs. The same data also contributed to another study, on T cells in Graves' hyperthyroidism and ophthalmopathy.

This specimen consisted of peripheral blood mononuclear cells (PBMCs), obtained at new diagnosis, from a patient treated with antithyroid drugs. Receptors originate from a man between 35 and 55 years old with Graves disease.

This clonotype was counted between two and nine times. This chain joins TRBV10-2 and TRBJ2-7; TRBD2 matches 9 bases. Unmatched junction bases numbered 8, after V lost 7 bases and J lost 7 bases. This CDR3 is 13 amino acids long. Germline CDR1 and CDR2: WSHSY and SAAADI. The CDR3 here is CASTPSGKREQYF. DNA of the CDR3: TGCGCCAGCACCCCTAGCGGGAAAAGAGAGCAGTACTTC.

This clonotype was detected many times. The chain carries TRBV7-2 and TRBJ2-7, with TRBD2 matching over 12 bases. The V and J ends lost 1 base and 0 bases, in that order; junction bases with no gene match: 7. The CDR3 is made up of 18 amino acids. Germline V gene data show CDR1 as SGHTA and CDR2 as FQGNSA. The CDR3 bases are TGTGCCAGCAGCTTAGGCGGAACTAGCGGGGGGAGCTCCTACGAGCAGTACTTC. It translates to CASSLGGTSGGSSYEQYF.